This TCR beta chain was documented in a study of blood T cell repertoires in COVID-19. As regards this clone: A junction end diverges from the germline sequence, so it may reflect a read error.

Sequencing used immunoSEQ multiplex PCR; TCRdb keeps in-frame clones, though not all of them. The sample lists just over 80,000 clones; 75% to 90% were seen once. CDR3 size: 14 residues. Germline CDR1 WNHNN, CDR2 SYGVQD (reference sequence). V gene TRBV10-1 combines with J gene TRBJ1-6; 8 bases are shared with TRBD1. The receptor comes from a woman aged 50 to 60 with acute COVID-19. Input material: PBMCs or T cells enriched from blood (not recorded which). CDR3 nucleotides: TGCGCCAGAGTGACAGGGGCCTACAATTCACCCCTCCACTTT. Protein product: CARVTGAYNSPLHF.